These 25 T cell receptor beta chains were sequenced from one sample in a study of Tregs in tolerant kidney transplant recipients. The data were produced by immunoSEQ multiplex PCR, yet TCRdb's version contains in-frame clones alone and is incomplete. The table includes about 64,000 clones, 70% to 90% detected once. The nonmyeloablative bone marrow transplants came from related graft donors, with transient mixed chimerism. Sequenced material: CD4+ T cells from blood (PBMCs), taken 6 months after the transplant. These receptors all come from a human patient who received a combined kidney and bone marrow transplant. The T cells may partly be graft donor cells.

This chain uses TRBV7-7 with TRBJ2-1, with D maybe TRBD1 (6 bases). The length of the CDR3 is 15 residues. V lost 0 bases and J 4 bases, leaving 10 bases between the germline ends. Germline CDR1 is SSHAT and CDR2 is FNYEAQ (reference sequence). This CDR3 is CASSLARGQYNEQFF. For the CDR3, the DNA is TGTGCCAGCAGCTTAGCGCGCGGACAGTACAATGAGCAGTTCTTC. Full variable domain (remainder filled in from reference TRBV7-7 and TRBJ2-1): GAGVSQSPRYKVTKRGQDVTLRCDPISSHATLYWYQQALGQGPEFLTYFNYEAQPDKSGLPSDRFSAERPEGSISTLTIQRTEQRDSAMYRCASSLARGQYNEQFFGPGTRLTVL.

This chain joins TRBV5-4 and TRBJ2-7; D not resolved. This CDR3 has 15 residues. V lost 0 bases and J lost 6, with 16 bases in between. Germline CDR1 SGHNT, CDR2 YYREEE (reference sequence). For the CDR3, the DNA is TGTGCCAGCAGCTTGGGGCTTCGTTCAATTGGCGAGCAGTACTTC. Its translation is CASSLGLRSIGEQYF.

The chain uses TRBV6-5 and TRBJ1-1; D remains ambiguous. Trimming removed 0 bases at V and 5 bases at J, with 13 bases between. The CDR3 totals 15 residues. Looked up from germline, CDR1 is MNHEY and CDR2 is SVGAGI. The CDR3 reads CASSYSRSGVTEAFF. The CDR3 coding sequence is TGTGCCAGCAGTTACTCGAGGTCCGGGGTGACTGAAGCTTTCTTT.

This rearrangement joins TRBV11-2 to TRBJ2-3, with 8 bases identical to TRBD2. The CDR3 totals 12 residues. J gave up 6 bases and V 6 bases, and 2 bases lay outside the gene matches. From germline, CDR1 is SGHAT and CDR2 FQNNGV. The CDR3 nucleotides read TGTGCCAGCAGATCGGGAGGGGATACGCAGTATTTT. This encodes CASRSGGDTQYF.

A note on this clone: Its ends do not fully match the called genes, so a read error is possible. The sample holds other DNA sequences that translate to the same CDR3. This chain joins TRBV28 and TRBJ1-6; D ambiguous. The CDR3 contains 14 residues. The germline gives CDR1 MDHEN, CDR2 SYDVKM. The CDR3 loop reads CASRKAVMDSPLHF. CDR3 coding DNA: TGTGCCAGCCGGAAGGCGGTTATGGATTCCCCCCTCCACTTT.

The V call is TRBV19, the J call TRBJ2-1; no clear D. Germline V lookup: CDR1 LNHDA, CDR2 SQIVND (reference sequence). The CDR3 is 14 amino acids. V was pared by 1 base and J by 3 bases, with 7 bases between. The CDR3 sequence: CASSIASLYNEQFF. In DNA, the CDR3 is TGTGCCAGTAGTATAGCGAGCCTCTACAATGAGCAGTTCTTC.

The J gene is TRBJ1-1, the V gene TRBV5-5, with 8 bases matching TRBD1. The CDR3 totals 14 residues. Looked up from germline, CDR1 is SGHKS and CDR2 is YYEKEE (reference sequence). Trimming removed 2 bases from V and 7 bases from J; junction bases left unmatched: 7. Written as DNA, the CDR3 is TGTGCCAGCAGCTTTGGACAGGGAGGGGGTGAAGCTTTCTTT. It codes for CASSFGQGGGEAFF.

The gene calls are TRBV10-1 and TRBJ1-4; no clear D. The V gene lost 9 bases and the J gene lost 7 bases, with 15 bases spanning the gap. CDR3 size: 13 residues. Germline V gene lookup returns CDR1 WNHNN and CDR2 SYGVQD (reference sequence). The CDR3 spells CASSGFDPEKLFF. The CDR3 nucleotides read TGCGCCAGTAGCGGATTTGACCCTGAAAAACTGTTTTTT.

The J gene is TRBJ2-5, the V gene TRBV7-8, with 8 bases aligning to TRBD2. The CDR3 contains 17 residues. V shed 2 bases, J shed 1 base, and the junction held 9 bases outside the gene matches. Germline loops: CDR1 SGHVS, CDR2 FQNEAQ. CDR3 coding DNA: TGTGCCAGCAGCTTACGTCCCAGCGGGAGACCCCAAGAGACCCAGTACTTC. Protein: CASSLRPSGRPQETQYF.

The gene calls are TRBV19 and TRBJ1-5; 7 nucleotides line up with TRBD1. The CDR3 is 14 residues long. CDR1 LNHDA and CDR2 SQIVND come from the germline V gene (reference sequence). Germline trimming cut 4 bases from V and 4 bases from J; bases unmatched to any gene: 4. The CDR3 spells CASSNSGGNQPQHF. CDR3 nucleotides: TGTGCCAGTAGTAACTCAGGGGGGAATCAGCCCCAGCATTTT.

The chain links TRBV15 to TRBJ1-4; D is perhaps TRBD1 (5 bases). This CDR3 spans 14 amino acids. Germline values: CDR1 LNHNV, CDR2 YYDKDF (reference sequence). V lost 0 bases, J lost 6 bases, and 8 bases lay in between. CDR3 amino acids: CATSRDRDYEKLFF. The CDR3 DNA sequence: TGTGCCACCAGCAGAGACCGGGACTATGAAAAACTGTTTTTT.

This sequence joins TRBV30 and TRBJ1-1; D is possibly TRBD1 (5 bases). The CDR3 spans 15 residues. The germline V gene has CDR1 GTSNPN and CDR2 SVGIG (reference sequence). V lost 7 bases and J lost 1, with 19 bases in between. CDR3 DNA: TGTGCCTCCGAAATGTCTGACAGCCAGAACACTGAAGCTTTCTTT. This translates into CASEMSDSQNTEAFF.

The V call is TRBV6-5, the J call TRBJ1-1, with D possibly TRBD1 on 5 matching bases. V lost 0 bases to trimming and J lost 1 base, with 12 bases between them. The CDR3 covers 16 residues. Per the germline V gene, CDR1 is MNHEY and CDR2 is SVGAGI. In DNA form, the CDR3 reads TGTGCCAGCAGTTACTCGAGTTGGACACCGAACACTGAAGCTTTCTTT. Residues: CASSYSSWTPNTEAFF.

The chain carries TRBV5-1 and TRBJ1-1; D is unresolved. Between the trimmed V and J ends, which lost 0 bases and 8 bases, there was a span of 11 bases. The CDR3 totals 13 residues. CDR1 and CDR2 (germline): SGHRS, YFSETQ. The CDR3 reads CASSLEMGREAFF. CDR3 DNA: TGCGCCAGCAGCTTGGAGATGGGCAGGGAAGCTTTCTTT. The whole variable domain, filled in from reference TRBV5-1 and TRBJ1-1, reads KAGVTQTPRYLIKTRGQQVTLSCSPISGHRSVSWYQQTPGQGLQFLFEYFSETQRNKGNFPGRFSGRQFSNSRSEMNVSTLELGDSALYLCASSLEMGREAFFGQGTRLTVV.

The V gene is TRBV11-3, the J gene TRBJ2-7, with 9 bases identical to TRBD2. CDR1 is SGHNT and CDR2 is YENEEA in the germline V gene. This CDR3 region has 14 residues. Trimming cost V 1 base and J 3 bases; bases outside gene matches: 1. The CDR3 here is CASSLASGNYEQYF. The CDR3 nucleotides are TGTGCCAGCAGCTTAGCTAGCGGGAACTACGAGCAGTACTTC.

This sequence joins TRBV6-1 and TRBJ2-2; tentatively, D is TRBD1 (5 bases). V lost 2 bases and J lost 3, with 10 bases in between. Germline CDR1 is MNHNS and CDR2 is SASEGT. The CDR3 has 15 amino acids. In DNA form, the CDR3 reads TGTGCCAGCAGTGAATGGGGCTCCGACACCGGGGAGCTGTTTTTT. Residues: CASSEWGSDTGELFF.

This clone was recorded only once. V gene TRBV10-3 combines with J gene TRBJ1-5; D may be TRBD1 (5 bases). This CDR3 spans 14 amino acids. Per the germline V gene, CDR1 is ENHRY and CDR2 is SYGVKD. V lost 3 bases and J lost 5, with 11 bases in between. CDR3 loop: CAISDRQSHQPQHF. DNA for the CDR3: TGTGCCATCAGTGATCGACAGTCTCATCAGCCCCAGCATTTT.

CDR3 DNA sequence: TGTGCCAGCTCACCGGGGTCGCAGGACTTAGCTCCGTACGAGCAGTACTTC. Encoded protein: CASSPGSQDLAPYEQYF. This sequence joins TRBV18 and TRBJ2-7; tentatively, D is TRBD2 (5 bases). Between the trimmed V and J ends, which lost 3 bases and 4 bases, there was a span of 22 bases. The CDR3 sequence is 17 residues long. Germline CDR1 and CDR2: KGHSH and LQKENI.

This clone has a handful of counts. V usage is TRBV4-1 and J usage is TRBJ2-1; 7 positions agree with TRBD2. Germline-derived CDR1 and CDR2 are MGHRA and YSYEKL. The CDR3 consists of 16 residues. J gave up 5 bases and V 3 bases, and 10 bases lay outside the gene matches. The CDR3 nucleotides read TGCGCCAGCAGCCACGTCGGCCAGCGGGGAAACAATGAGCAGTTCTTC. This codes for CASSHVGQRGNNEQFF.

This clone came up once. This chain connects TRBV4-2 to TRBJ2-3, with TRBD1 as a possible D gene (6 bases). V was cut by 1 base and J by 2 bases, with 13 bases left in between. The CDR3 is 16 amino acids. The germline V gene encodes CDR1 LGHNA and CDR2 YNFKEQ. Here the CDR3 DNA reads TGTGCCAGCAGCCAAGTCGGAAGGGGGTTCACAGATACGCAGTATTTT. This codes for CASSQVGRGFTDTQYF.

This sequence joins TRBV4-1 and TRBJ1-2; D is undetermined. CDR1 is MGHRA and CDR2 is YSYEKL in the germline V gene. The CDR3 runs 14 residues. V lost 1 base, J lost 7 bases, and 13 bases lay in between. Written as DNA, the CDR3 is TGCGCCAGCAGCCAAGGTACAGTGGGGAGTGGCTACACCTTC. Its translation is CASSQGTVGSGYTF.

The chain employs TRBV6-5 and TRBJ2-7; a weak D match, TRBD1 (5 bases). The CDR3 sequence is 15 residues long. Between the trimmed V and J ends, which lost 4 bases and 2 bases, there was a span of 15 bases. The germline CDR1 and CDR2 sequences are MNHEY and SVGAGI. Here the CDR3 DNA reads TGTGCCAGCAGTTTGACCTTAGACAGTCCCTACGAGCAGTACTTC. It encodes CASSLTLDSPYEQYF.

The V call is TRBV7-9, the J call TRBJ1-4; 8 bases fit TRBD1. Germline V lookup: CDR1 SEHNR, CDR2 FQNEAQ (reference sequence). The CDR3 loop spans 18 amino acids. V was pared by 1 base and J by 6 bases, with 13 bases of the junction left unmatched. The CDR3 coding sequence is TGTGCCAGCAGCTTAGGGCCGGGACAGGTCCGCCGAGATGAAAAACTGTTTTTT. Translating gives CASSLGPGQVRRDEKLFF.

The rearrangement joins TRBV19 to TRBJ2-7, with 10 bases aligning to TRBD1. With 4 bases clipped from V and 2 bases from J, the junction kept 2 bases outside the gene matches. The germline V gene has CDR1 LNHDA and CDR2 SQIVND (reference sequence). The CDR3 spans 14 residues. The CDR3 DNA is TGTGCCAGTAGTAGGACAGGGGGTACCTACGAGCAGTACTTC. Translating gives CASSRTGGTYEQYF. Filled out from reference TRBV19 and TRBJ2-7, the complete variable domain reads DGGITQSPKYLFRKEGQNVTLSCEQNLNHDAMYWYRQDPGQGLRLIYYSQIVNDFQKGDIAEGYSVSREKKESFPLTVTSAQKNPTAFYLCASSRTGGTYEQYFGPGTRLTVT.

V and J are TRBV28 and TRBJ2-7; 11 bases map to TRBD1. The CDR3 covers 16 residues. V was pared by 6 bases and J by 2 bases, with 9 bases of the junction left unmatched. CDR1 and CDR2 (germline): MDHEN, SYDVKM. The CDR3 loop reads CASSISGQGATYEQYF. Written as DNA, the CDR3 is TGTGCCAGCAGCATCAGCGGACAGGGGGCCACCTACGAGCAGTACTTC.